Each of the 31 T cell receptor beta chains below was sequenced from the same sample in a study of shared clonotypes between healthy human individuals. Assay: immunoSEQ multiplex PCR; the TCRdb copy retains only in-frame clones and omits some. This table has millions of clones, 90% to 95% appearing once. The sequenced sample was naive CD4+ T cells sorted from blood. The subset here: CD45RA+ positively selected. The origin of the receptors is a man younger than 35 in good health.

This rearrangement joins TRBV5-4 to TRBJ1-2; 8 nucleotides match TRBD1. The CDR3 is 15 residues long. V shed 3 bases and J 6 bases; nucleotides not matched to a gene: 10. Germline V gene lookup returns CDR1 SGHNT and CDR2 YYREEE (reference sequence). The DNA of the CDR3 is TGTGCCAGCAGCTCGACTCGCAGGGGGCGAGATGGCTACACCTTC. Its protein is CASSSTRRGRDGYTF.

The CDR3 sequence: CASSYGASNTDTQYF. The CDR3, as DNA: TGTGCCAGCAGTTACGGGGCGTCCAATACAGATACGCAGTATTTT. The J gene is TRBJ2-3, the V gene TRBV6-5, with D possibly being TRBD1 (5 bases). Trimming shortened V by 2 bases and J by 3 bases, and 12 bases separated the two germline ends. Germline lookup yields CDR1 MNHEY and CDR2 SVGAGI. The CDR3 consists of 15 residues.

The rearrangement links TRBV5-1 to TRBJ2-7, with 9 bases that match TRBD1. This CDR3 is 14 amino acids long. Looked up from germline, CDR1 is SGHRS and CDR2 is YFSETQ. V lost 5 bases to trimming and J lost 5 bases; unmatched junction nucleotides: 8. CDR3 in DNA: TGCGCCAGCAGAACAGGGACAGGGAGGAACGAGCAGTACTTC. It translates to CASRTGTGRNEQYF.

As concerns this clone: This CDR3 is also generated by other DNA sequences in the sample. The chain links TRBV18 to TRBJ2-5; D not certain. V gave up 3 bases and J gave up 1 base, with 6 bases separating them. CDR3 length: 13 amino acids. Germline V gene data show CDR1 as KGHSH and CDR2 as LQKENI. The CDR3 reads CASSPSLQETQYF. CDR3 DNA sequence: TGTGCCAGCTCACCGTCCCTCCAAGAGACCCAGTACTTC.

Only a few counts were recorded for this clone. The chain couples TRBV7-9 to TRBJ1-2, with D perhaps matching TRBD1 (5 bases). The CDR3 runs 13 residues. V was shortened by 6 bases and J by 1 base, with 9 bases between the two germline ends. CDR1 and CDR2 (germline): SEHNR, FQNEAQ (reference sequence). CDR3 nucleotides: TGTGCCAGCAGTTCCAGGGATAACTATGGCTACACCTTC. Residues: CASSSRDNYGYTF.

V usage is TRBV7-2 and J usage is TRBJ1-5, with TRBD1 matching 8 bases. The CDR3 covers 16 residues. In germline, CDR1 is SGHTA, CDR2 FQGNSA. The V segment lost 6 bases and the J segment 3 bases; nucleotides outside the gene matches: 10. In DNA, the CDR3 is TGTGCCAGCAGTCGAACTGGGACAGGCAACAATCAGCCCCAGCATTTT. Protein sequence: CASSRTGTGNNQPQHF.

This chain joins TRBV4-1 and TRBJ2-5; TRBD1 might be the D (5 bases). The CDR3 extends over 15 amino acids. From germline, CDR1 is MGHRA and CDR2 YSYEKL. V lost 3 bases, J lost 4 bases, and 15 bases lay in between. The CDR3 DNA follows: TGCGCCAGCAGCCACGTCAGGGCAGGAAGAGAGACCCAGTACTTC. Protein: CASSHVRAGRETQYF.

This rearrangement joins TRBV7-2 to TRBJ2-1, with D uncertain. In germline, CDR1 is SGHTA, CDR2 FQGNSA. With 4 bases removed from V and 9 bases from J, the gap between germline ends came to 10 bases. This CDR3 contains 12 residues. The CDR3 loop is CASSYTGSEQFF. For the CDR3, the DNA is TGTGCCAGCAGCTATACCGGGTCTGAGCAGTTCTTC.

The CDR3 DNA follows: TGCGCCAGCAGCCGACTCTTAGGCTCACCCCTCCACTTT. Translating it yields CASSRLLGSPLHF. This chain connects TRBV4-1 to TRBJ1-6; D unclear. Per germline, CDR1 MGHRA and CDR2 YSYEKL. The V end lost 4 bases, the J end lost 10 bases, and 11 bases lay between the germline ends. This CDR3 has 13 residues.

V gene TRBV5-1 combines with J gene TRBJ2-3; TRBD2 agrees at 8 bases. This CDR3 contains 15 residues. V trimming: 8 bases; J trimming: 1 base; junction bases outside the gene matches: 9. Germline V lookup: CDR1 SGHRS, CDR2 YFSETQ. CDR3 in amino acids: CASGASAGGTDTQYF. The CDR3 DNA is TGCGCCAGTGGCGCTTCAGCGGGGGGCACAGATACGCAGTATTTT.

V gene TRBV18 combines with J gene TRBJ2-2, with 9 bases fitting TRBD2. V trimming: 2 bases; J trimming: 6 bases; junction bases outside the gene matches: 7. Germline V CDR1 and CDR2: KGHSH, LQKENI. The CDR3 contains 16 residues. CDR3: CASSPAASGIAGELFF. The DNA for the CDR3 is TGTGCCAGCTCACCAGCGGCTAGCGGGATAGCCGGGGAGCTGTTTTTT. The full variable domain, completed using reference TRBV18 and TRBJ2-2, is NAGVMQNPRHLVRRRGQEARLRCSPMKGHSHVYWYRQLPEEGLKFMVYLQKENIIDESGMPKERFSAEFPKEGPSILRIQQVVRGDSAAYFCASSPAASGIAGELFFGEGSRLTVL.

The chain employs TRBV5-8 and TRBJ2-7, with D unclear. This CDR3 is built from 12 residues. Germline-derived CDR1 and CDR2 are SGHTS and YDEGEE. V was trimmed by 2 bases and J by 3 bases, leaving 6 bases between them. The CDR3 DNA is TGTGCCAGCAGCTTCGAGCTCTACGAGCAGTACTTC. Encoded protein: CASSFELYEQYF.

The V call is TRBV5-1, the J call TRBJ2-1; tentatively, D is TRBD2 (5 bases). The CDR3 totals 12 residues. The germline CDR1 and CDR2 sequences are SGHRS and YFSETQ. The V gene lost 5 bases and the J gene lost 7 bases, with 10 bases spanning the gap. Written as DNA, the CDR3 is TGCGCCAGCAGGCTGACGGGGAATGAGCAGTTCTTC. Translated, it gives CASRLTGNEQFF.

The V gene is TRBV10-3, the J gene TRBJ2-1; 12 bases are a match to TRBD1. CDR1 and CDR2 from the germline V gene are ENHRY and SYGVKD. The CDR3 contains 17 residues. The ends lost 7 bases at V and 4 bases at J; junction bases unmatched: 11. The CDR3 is CAIMGQGAPNGYNEQFF. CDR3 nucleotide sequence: TGTGCCATCATGGGACAGGGGGCGCCCAATGGTTACAATGAGCAGTTCTTC.

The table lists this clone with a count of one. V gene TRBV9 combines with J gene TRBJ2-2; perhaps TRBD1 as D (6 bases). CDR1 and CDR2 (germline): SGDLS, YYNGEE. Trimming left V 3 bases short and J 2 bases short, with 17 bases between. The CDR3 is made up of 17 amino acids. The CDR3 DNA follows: TGTGCCAGCAGCGGAGGCACAGGGAGCAAAAACACCGGGGAGCTGTTTTTT. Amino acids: CASSGGTGSKNTGELFF.

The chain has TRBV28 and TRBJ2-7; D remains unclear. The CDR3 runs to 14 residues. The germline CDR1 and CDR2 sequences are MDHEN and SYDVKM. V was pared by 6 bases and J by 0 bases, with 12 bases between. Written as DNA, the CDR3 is TGTGCCAGCAGCAATATGCAGTACTCCTACGAGCAGTACTTC. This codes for CASSNMQYSYEQYF.

DNA of the CDR3: TGCGCCAGCAGCTTGAGGTCCCCCCGCGAGCAGTTCTTC. This sequence encodes CASSLRSPREQFF. The chain links TRBV5-1 to TRBJ2-1; D gene unclear. The CDR3 length is 13 residues. Germline V CDR1 and CDR2: SGHRS, YFSETQ. V was pared by 1 base and J by 10 bases, with 12 bases between.

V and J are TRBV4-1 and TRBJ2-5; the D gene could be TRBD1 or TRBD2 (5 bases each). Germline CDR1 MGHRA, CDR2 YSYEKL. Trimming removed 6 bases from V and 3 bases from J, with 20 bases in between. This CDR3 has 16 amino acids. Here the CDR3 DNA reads TGCGCCAGCAGTTCCCTTAGTCGGGGACCGGAAGAGACCCAGTACTTC. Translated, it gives CASSSLSRGPEETQYF.

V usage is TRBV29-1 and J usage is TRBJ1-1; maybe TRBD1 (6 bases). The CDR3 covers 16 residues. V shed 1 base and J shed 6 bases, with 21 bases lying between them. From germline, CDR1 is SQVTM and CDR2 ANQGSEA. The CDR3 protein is CSVEGRDNSRSSEAFF. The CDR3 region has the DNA TGCAGCGTTGAAGGTCGGGACAACTCTCGGTCCTCTGAAGCTTTCTTT.

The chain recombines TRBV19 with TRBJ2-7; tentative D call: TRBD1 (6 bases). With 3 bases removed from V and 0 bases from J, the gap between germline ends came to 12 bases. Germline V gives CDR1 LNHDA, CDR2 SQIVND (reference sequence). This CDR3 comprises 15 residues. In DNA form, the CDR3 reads TGTGCCAGTAGTATCGGAGGACAGTCCTCCTACGAGCAGTACTTC. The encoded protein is CASSIGGQSSYEQYF.

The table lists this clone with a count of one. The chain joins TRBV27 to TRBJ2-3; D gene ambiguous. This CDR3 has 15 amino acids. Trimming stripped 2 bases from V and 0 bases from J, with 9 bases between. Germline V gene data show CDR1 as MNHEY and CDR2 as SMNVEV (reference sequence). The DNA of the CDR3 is TGTGCCAGCAGTTTACGTTGGTTTAGCACAGATACGCAGTATTTT. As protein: CASSLRWFSTDTQYF.

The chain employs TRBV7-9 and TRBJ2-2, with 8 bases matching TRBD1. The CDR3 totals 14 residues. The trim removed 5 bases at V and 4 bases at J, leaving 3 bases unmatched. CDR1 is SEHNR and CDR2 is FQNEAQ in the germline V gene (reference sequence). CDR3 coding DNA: TGTGCCAGCAGCACGGACAGGGTCACCGGGGAGCTGTTTTTT. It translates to CASSTDRVTGELFF.

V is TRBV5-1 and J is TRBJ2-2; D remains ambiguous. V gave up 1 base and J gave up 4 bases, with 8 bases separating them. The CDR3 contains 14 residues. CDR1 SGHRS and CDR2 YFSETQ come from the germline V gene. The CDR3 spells CASSLTEVTGELFF. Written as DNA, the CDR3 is TGCGCCAGCAGCTTGACAGAAGTCACCGGGGAGCTGTTTTTT.

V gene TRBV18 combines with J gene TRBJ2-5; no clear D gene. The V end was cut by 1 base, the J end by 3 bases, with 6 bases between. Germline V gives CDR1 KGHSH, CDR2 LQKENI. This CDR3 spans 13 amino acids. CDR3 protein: CASSPRSEETQYF. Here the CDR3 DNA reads TGTGCCAGCTCACCACGGAGTGAAGAGACCCAGTACTTC.

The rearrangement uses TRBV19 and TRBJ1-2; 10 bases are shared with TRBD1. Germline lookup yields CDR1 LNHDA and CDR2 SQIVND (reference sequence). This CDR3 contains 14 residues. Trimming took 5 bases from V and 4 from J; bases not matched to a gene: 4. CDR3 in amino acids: CASSWDRGPYGYTF. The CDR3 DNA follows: TGTGCCAGTAGTTGGGACAGGGGACCCTATGGCTACACCTTC.

Here the CDR3 DNA reads TGTGCCAGCAGCTTACTGCCCGGTGAAGCTTTCTTT. It yields the protein CASSLLPGEAFF. J is TRBJ1-1 and V is TRBV5-4; D is undetermined. The CDR3 is 12 residues long. Germline CDR1 reads SGHNT; CDR2 reads YYREEE (reference sequence). Trimming pared 2 bases from V and 7 bases from J, leaving 9 bases between.

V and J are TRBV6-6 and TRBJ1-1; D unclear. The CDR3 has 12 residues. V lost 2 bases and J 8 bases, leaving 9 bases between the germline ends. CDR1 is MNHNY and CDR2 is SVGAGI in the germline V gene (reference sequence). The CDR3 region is CASSYGEGEAFF. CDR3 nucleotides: TGTGCCAGCAGTTACGGGGAGGGCGAAGCTTTCTTT.

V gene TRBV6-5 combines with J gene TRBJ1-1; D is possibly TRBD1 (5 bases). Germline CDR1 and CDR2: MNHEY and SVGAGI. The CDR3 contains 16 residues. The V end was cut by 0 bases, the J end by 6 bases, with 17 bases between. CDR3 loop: CASSYSERGRRAEAFF. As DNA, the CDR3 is TGTGCCAGCAGTTACTCGGAGCGGGGACGTAGGGCTGAAGCTTTCTTT.

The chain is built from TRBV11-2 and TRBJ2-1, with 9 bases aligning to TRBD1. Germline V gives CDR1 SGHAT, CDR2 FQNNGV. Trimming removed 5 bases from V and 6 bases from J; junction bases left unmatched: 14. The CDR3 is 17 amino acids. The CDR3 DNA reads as TGTGCCAGCAGCCAATACCAGGGACAGGGTAGGGTCAATGAGCAGTTCTTC. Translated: CASSQYQGQGRVNEQFF.

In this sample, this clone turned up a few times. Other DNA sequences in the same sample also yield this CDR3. The CDR3 coding sequence is TGTGCCAGCTCACCACAGGGTTACAATGAGCAGTTCTTC. As protein: CASSPQGYNEQFF. This chain links TRBV18 with TRBJ2-1; D call uncertain. V was pared by 1 base and J by 4 bases, with 5 bases between. CDR3 length equals 13 residues. Germline lookup yields CDR1 KGHSH and CDR2 LQKENI.

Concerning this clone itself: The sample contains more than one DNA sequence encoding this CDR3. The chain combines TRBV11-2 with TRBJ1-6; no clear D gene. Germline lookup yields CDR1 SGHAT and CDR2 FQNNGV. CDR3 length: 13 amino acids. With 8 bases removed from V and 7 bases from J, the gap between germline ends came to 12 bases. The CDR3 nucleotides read TGTGCCAGCTCCTCGGACCGCAATTCACCCCTCCACTTT. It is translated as CASSSDRNSPLHF.